This passage covers 11 T cell receptor beta chains from one sample sequenced in a study of response to subunit inactivated influenza vaccine. Using its own MiXCR run on the RT-PCR reads, TCRdb lists one record per CDR3 protein. The profile shows hundreds of thousands of distinct CDR3 sequences, about 10% of them singletons. Another study also made use of these data, one on T cells expressing NK-cell markers. From that report: In generating TCR beta cDNA, 5'RACE template switching with UMIs was used.

The input for sequencing was PBMCs from blood, taken on the day of vaccination. These receptors all stem from a man between 45 and 60 years old who received an inactivated influenza vaccine.

The chain combines TRBV3-1 with TRBJ1-1, with no clear D. The ends were cut back, 2 bases at V and 7 bases at J, with 11 bases in the middle. Looked up from germline, CDR1 is LGHDT and CDR2 is YNNKEL (reference sequence). The CDR3 extends over 13 amino acids. The CDR3: CASSQNRGYEAFF. CDR3 sequence (DNA): TGTGCCAGCAGCCAAAACCGGGGTTATGAAGCTTTCTTT.

The V call is TRBV10-3, the J call TRBJ2-3; D gene unclear. This CDR3 spans 16 amino acids. Trimming shortened V by 2 bases and J by 4 bases, and 16 bases separated the two germline ends. The germline CDR1 and CDR2 sequences are ENHRY and SYGVKD. The CDR3 DNA reads as TGTGCCATCAGTGAGACAGAGAAGGCGCGTCCAGATACGCAGTATTTT. It yields the protein CAISETEKARPDTQYF.

This clonotype was counted many times. The chain is built from TRBV28 and TRBJ2-7; D gene ambiguous. The V and J ends lost 4 bases and 0 bases respectively, with 7 bases between them. Germline loops: CDR1 MDHEN, CDR2 SYDVKM. This CDR3 has 13 amino acids. The CDR3 protein is CASSSSSSYEQYF. The CDR3 nucleotides read TGTGCCAGCAGTTCCTCGAGCTCCTACGAGCAGTACTTC. Combining the CDR3 with reference TRBV28 and TRBJ2-7 gives the whole variable domain DVKVTQSSRYLVKRTGEKVFLECVQDMDHENMFWYRQDPGLGLRLIYFSYDVKMKEKGDIPEGYSVSREKKERFSLILESASTNQTSMYLCASSSSSSYEQYFGPGTRLTVT.

The CDR3 DNA is TGTGCCAGCAGAGCTAGCGGGGGGGGCCATGAGCAGTTCTTC. Translation gives CASRASGGGHEQFF. This chain connects TRBV28 to TRBJ2-1; 12 nucleotides agree with TRBD2. Germline V gene sequence: CDR1 MDHEN, CDR2 SYDVKM. The CDR3 spans 14 residues. With V trimmed by 6 bases and J by 8 bases, 5 bases remained unmatched. Using reference TRBV28 and TRBJ2-1 for the parts outside the CDR3, the full variable domain is DVKVTQSSRYLVKRTGEKVFLECVQDMDHENMFWYRQDPGLGLRLIYFSYDVKMKEKGDIPEGYSVSREKKERFSLILESASTNQTSMYLCASRASGGGHEQFFGPGTRLTVL.

The rearrangement links TRBV9 to TRBJ2-1; 7 bases agree with TRBD1. This CDR3 spans 14 amino acids. Germline CDR1 reads SGDLS; CDR2 reads YYNGEE. V was clipped by 0 bases and J by 8 bases; unmatched bases: 5. CDR3: CASSVDGRGYEQFF. The DNA of the CDR3 is TGTGCCAGCAGCGTAGACGGCAGGGGGTATGAGCAGTTCTTC.

The chain couples TRBV7-2 to TRBJ2-3, with D possibly being TRBD2 (7 bases). V gave up 3 bases and J gave up 9 bases, with 19 bases separating them. The CDR3 contains 15 residues. The germline V gene has CDR1 SGHTA and CDR2 FQGNSA. The CDR3 region has the DNA TGTGCCAGCAGCTTGTCGATTGCGGGGGCAGGAACGCAGTATTTT. Its translation: CASSLSIAGAGTQYF.

This clonotype was counted ten times or more. The CDR3 protein is CASSFGQGLEQYF. The CDR3, as DNA: TGTGCCAGCAGTTTCGGACAGGGACTCGAGCAGTACTTC. V and J are TRBV12-3 or TRBV12-4 and TRBJ2-7; the match to TRBD1 covers 8 bases. The CDR3 length is 13 residues. V dropped 3 bases and J dropped 6; count of bases not matched to a gene: 4.

This clonotype was seen a handful of times. The DNA for the CDR3 is TGCAGTGCTAGAGGGGGGGGAGGGCCTCAGTACTTC. Its translation is CSARGGGGPQYF. The rearrangement joins TRBV20-1 to TRBJ2-4; TRBD2 agrees at 7 bases. This CDR3 contains 12 residues. Germline trimming cut 1 base from V and 12 bases from J; bases unmatched to any gene: 6. Germline assignment: CDR1 DFQATT and CDR2 SNEGSKA (reference sequence).

This clonotype was detected only a few times. The rearrangement uses TRBV6-2 or TRBV6-3 and TRBJ1-5; D may be TRBD1 (5 bases). The CDR3 totals 14 residues. Germline CDR1 MNHEY, CDR2 SVGEGT. V was pared by 8 bases and J by 4 bases, with 15 bases between. For the CDR3, the DNA is TGTGCCAGCGACAATGGGAGGGGAAATCAGCCCCAGCATTTT. Translating gives CASDNGRGNQPQHF.

This clonotype came up a few times. The V call is TRBV2, the J call TRBJ2-7; 8 bases agree with TRBD2. The CDR3 spans 14 residues. Unmatched junction bases numbered 9, after V lost 8 bases and J lost 3 bases. Germline V gives CDR1 SNHLY, CDR2 FYNNEI. This CDR3 is CASRYSSGRYEQYF. CDR3 sequence (DNA): TGTGCCAGCCGTTATTCTAGCGGGCGCTACGAGCAGTACTTC.

The V call is TRBV7-8, the J call TRBJ2-7; tentatively, D is TRBD2 (5 bases). V lost 0 bases and J lost 6, with 21 bases in between. Germline CDR1 reads SGHVS; CDR2 reads FQNEAQ. The CDR3 runs to 17 residues. The CDR3 region has the DNA TGTGCCAGCAGCTTAGCGCGCGTAGCGAGAGAGGGTCGCGAGCAGTACTTC. This codes for CASSLARVAREGREQYF.